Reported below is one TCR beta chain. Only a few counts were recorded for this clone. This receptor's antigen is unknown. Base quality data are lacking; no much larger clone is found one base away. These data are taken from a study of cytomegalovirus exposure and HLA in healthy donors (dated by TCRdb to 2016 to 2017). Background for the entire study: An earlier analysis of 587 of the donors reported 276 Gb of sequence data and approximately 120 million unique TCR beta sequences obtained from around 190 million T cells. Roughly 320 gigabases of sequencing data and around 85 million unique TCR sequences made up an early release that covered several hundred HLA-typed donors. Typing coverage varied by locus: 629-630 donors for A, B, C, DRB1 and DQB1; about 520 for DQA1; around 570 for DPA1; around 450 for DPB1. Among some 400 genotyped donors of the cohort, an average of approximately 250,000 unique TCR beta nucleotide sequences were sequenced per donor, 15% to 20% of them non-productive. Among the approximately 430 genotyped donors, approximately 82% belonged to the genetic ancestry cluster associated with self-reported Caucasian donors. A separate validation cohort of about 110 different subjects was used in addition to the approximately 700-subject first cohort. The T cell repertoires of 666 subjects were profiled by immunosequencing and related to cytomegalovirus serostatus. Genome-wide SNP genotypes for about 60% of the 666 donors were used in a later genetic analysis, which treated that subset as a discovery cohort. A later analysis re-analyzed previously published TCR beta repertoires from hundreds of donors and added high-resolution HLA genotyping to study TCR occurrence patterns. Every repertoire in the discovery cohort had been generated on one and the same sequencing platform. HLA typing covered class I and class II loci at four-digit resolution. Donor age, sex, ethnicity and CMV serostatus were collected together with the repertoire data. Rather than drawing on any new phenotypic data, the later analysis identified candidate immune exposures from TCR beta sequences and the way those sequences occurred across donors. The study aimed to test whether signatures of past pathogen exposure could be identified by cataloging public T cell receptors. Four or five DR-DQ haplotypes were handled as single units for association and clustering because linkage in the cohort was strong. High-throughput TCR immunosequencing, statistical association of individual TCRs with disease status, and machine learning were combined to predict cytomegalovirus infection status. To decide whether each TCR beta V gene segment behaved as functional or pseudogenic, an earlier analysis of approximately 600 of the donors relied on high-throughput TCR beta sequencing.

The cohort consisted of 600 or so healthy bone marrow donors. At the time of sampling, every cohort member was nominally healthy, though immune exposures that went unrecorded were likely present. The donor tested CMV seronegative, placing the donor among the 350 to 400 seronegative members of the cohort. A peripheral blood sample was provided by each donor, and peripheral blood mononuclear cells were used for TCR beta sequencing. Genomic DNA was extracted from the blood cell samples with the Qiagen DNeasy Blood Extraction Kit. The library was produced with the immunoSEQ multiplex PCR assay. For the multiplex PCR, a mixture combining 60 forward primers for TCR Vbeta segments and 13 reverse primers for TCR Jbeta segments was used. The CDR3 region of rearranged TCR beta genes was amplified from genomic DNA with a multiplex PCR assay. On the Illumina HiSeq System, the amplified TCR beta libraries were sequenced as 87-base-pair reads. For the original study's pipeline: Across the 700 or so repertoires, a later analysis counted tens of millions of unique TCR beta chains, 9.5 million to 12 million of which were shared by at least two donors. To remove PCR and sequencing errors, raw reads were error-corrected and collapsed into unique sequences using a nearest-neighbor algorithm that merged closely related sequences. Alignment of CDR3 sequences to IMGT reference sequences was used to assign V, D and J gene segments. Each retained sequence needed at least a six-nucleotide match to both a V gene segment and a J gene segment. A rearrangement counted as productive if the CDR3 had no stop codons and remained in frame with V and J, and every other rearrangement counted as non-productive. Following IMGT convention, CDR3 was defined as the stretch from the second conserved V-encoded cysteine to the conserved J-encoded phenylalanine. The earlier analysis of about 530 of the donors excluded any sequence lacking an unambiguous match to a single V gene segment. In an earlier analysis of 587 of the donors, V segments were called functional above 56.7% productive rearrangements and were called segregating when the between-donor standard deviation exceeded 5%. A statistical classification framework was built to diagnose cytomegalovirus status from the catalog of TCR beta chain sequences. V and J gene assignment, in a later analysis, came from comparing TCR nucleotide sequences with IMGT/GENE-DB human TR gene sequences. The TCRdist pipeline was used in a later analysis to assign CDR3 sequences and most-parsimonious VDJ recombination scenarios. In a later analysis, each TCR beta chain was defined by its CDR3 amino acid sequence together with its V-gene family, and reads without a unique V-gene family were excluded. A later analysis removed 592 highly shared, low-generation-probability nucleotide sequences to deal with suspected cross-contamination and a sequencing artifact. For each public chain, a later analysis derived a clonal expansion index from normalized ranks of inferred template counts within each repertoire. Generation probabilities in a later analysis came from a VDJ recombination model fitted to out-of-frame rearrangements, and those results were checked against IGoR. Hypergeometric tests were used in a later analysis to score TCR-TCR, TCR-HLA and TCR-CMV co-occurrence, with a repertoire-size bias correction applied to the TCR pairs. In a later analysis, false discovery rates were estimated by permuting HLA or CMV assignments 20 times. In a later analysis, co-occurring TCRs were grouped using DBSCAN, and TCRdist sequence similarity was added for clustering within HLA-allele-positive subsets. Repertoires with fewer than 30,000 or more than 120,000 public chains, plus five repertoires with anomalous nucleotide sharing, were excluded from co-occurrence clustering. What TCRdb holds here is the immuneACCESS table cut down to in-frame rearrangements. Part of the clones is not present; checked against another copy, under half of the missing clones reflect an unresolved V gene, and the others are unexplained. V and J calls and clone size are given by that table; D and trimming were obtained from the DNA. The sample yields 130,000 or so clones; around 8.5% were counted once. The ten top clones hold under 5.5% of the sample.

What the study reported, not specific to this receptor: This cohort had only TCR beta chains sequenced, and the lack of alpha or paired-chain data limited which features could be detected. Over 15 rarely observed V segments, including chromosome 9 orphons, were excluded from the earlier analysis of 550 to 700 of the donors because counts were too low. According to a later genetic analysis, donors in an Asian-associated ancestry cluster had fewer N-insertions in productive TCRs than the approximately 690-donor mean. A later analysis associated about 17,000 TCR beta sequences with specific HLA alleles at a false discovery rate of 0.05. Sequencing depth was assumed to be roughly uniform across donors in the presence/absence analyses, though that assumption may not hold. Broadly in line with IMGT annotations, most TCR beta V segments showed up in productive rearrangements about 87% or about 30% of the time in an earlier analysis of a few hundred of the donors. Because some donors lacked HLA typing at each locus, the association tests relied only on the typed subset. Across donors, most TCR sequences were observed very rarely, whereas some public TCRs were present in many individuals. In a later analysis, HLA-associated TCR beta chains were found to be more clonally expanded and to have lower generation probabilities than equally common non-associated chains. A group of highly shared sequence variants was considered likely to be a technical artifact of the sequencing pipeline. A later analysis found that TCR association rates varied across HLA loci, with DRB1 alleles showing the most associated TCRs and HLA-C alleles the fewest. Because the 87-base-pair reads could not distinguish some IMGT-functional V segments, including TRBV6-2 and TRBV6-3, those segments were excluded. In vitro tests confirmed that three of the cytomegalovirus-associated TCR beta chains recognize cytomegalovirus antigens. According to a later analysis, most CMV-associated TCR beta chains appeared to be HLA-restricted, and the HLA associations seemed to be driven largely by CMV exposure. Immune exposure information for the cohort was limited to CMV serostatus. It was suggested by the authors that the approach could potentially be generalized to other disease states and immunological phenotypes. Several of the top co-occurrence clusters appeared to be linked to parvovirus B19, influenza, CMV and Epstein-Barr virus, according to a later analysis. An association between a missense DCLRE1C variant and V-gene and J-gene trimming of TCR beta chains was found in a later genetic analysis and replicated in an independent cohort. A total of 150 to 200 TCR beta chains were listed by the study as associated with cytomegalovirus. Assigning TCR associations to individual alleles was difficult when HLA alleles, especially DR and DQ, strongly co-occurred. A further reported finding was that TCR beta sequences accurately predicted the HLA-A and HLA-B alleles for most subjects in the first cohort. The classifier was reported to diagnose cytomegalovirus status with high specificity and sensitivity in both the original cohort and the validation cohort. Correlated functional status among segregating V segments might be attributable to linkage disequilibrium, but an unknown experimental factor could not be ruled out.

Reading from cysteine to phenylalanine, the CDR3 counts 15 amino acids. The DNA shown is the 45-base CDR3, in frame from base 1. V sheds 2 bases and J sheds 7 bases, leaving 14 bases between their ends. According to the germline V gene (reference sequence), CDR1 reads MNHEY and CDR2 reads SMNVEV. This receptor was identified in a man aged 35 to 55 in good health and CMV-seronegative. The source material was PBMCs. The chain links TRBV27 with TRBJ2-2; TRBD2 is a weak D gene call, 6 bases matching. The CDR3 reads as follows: CASSLGAGGGGELFF. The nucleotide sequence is TGTGCCAGCAGTTTAGGGGCCGGGGGTGGCGGGGAGCTGTTTTTT.